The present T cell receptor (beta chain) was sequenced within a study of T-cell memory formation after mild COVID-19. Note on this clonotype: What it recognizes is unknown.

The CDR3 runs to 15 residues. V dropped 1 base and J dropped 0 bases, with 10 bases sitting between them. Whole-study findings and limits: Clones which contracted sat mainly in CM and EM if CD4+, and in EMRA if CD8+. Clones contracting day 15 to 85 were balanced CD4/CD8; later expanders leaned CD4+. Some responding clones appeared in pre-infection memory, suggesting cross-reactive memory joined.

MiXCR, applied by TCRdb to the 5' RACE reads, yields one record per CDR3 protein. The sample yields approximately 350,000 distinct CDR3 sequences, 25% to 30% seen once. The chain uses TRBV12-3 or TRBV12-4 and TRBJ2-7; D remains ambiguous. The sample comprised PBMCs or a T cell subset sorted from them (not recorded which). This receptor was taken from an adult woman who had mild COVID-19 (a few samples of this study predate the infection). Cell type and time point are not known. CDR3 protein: CASSLGEKSSYEQYF. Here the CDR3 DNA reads TGTGCCAGCAGTTTAGGAGAAAAGAGCTCCTACGAGCAGTACTTC.